This TCR beta chain originates from a study of STAT5B mutations in CD4+ large granular lymphocyte leukemia. Study conclusions and caveats: Main leukemic clonotypes were patient-specific, but 25% appeared at low frequency elsewhere. Patient CD4-sorted repertoires looked more clonal than healthy CD4+ repertoires, even without putative leukemic clones.

V dropped 2 bases and J dropped 0 bases, with 8 bases sitting between them. The CDR3 sequence is 14 residues long. Per the germline V gene, CDR1 is SGHNT and CDR2 is YENEEA. A remark on this clone: Its specificity is unknown.

The survey-level immunoSEQ assay was used. Data came from immunoSEQ multiplex PCR; TCRdb stores just in-frame clones and leaves some out. The repertoire holds about 45,000 clones, with 65% to 90% as singletons. Sequenced material: CD4+ T cells from blood buffy coats. The TCR originated in a human donor in good health. The rearrangement joins TRBV11-3 to TRBJ2-7; no reliable D call. The CDR3 region has the DNA TGTGCCAGCAGCTTATCTCCCAACTCCTACGAGCAGTACTTC. It specifies CASSLSPNSYEQYF.